This T cell receptor (beta chain) was recorded in a study of shared clonotypes between healthy human individuals. Turning to the study itself: Samples came from two female and three male donors aged 18 to 49. Study-wide findings and caveats: A generally larger estimated richness was seen in naive subsets than in memory subsets. Naive CD4 clonotypes overlapped across a handful of donors at around 5%.

V dropped 5 bases and J dropped 5; count of bases not matched to a gene: 9. The CDR3 sequence is 16 residues long. The germline gives CDR1 PRHDT, CDR2 FYEKMQ (reference sequence). About this clone: The target antigen is unknown.

Terminally differentiated effector memory CD45RA+ cells were excluded by CCR7 positive selection of CD45RO-negative cells. The table came from immunoSEQ multiplex PCR; TCRdb's copy has only in-frame clones and leaves some out. The data show about 2,100,000 clones, roughly 91% seen once. The source of this sequence is a young man in good health. Some clones in this sample may be carry-over from other donors' samples. The chain uses TRBV13 and TRBJ2-5; 12 bases are a match to TRBD2. The sample taken for sequencing was naive CD8+ T cells from PBMCs. The CDR3 nucleotides read TGTGCCAGCAGCCTGAGACTAGCGGGAGTAAGGGAGACCCAGTACTTC. Its protein is CASSLRLAGVRETQYF.